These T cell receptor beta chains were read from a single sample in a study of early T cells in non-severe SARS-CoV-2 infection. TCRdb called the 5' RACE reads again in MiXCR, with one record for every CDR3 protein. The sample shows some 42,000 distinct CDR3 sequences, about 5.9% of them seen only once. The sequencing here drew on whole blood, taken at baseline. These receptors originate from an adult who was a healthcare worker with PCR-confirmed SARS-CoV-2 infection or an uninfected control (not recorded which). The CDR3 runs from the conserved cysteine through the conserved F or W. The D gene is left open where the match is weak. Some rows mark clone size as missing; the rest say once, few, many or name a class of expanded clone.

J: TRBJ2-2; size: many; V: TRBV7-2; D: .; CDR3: CASSPLFSGTVLFF; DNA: TGTGCCAGCAGCCCCCTCTTTTCAGGGACGGTTCTGTTTTTT
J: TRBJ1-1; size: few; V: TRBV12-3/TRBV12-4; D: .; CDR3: CASSLYRAGTEAFF; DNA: TGTGCCAGCAGTTTGTACCGGGCGGGCACTGAAGCTTTCTTT
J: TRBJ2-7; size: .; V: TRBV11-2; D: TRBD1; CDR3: CASSFTTGTGAYEQYF; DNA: TGTGCCAGCAGCTTTACTACCGGGACAGGCGCCTACGAGCAGTACTTC
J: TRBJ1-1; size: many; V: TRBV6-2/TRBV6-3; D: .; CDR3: CASSSRVNEAFF; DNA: TGTGCCAGCAGTTCCAGGGTAAATGAAGCTTTCTTT
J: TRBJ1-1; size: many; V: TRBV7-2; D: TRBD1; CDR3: CASSLVDRGEAFF; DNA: TGTGCCAGCAGCTTAGTTGACAGGGGAGAAGCTTTCTTT
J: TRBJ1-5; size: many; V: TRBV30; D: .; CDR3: CAWSLWGNQPQHF; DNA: TGTGCCTGGAGTTTATGGGGCAATCAGCCCCAGCATTTT
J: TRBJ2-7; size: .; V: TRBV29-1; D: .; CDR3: CSVEDSDKRYEQYF; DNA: TGCAGCGTTGAAGACTCGGACAAGAGATACGAGCAGTACTTC
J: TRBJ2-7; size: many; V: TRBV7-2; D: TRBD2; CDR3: CASSLAGGSFYEQYF; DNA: TGTGCCAGCAGCCTAGCGGGGGGCAGCTTCTACGAGCAGTACTTC
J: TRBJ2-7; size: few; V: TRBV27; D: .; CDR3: CASSLWDTPYEQYF; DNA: TGTGCCAGCAGTCTCTGGGACACACCCTACGAGCAGTACTTC
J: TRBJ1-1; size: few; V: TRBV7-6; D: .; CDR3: CASSRTANTEAFF; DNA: TGTGCCAGCAGTCGGACAGCGAACACTGAAGCTTTCTTT
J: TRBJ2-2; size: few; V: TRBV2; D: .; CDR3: CASNGQTNTGELFF; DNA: TGTGCCAGCAATGGACAGACGAACACCGGGGAGCTGTTTTTT
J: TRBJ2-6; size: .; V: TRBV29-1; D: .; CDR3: CSARFASGANVLTF; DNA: TGCAGCGCACGATTCGCCTCTGGGGCCAACGTCCTGACTTTC
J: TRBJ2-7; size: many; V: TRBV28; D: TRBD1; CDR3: CASSRSPGQAYEQYF; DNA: TGTGCCAGCAGCAGATCACCGGGACAGGCCTACGAGCAGTACTTC
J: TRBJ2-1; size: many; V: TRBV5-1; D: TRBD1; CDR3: CASSLRWTGIRNEQFF; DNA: TGCGCCAGCAGCTTGAGGTGGACAGGGATAAGAAATGAGCAGTTCTTC
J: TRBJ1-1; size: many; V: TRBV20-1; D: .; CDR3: CSALGVGNTEAFF; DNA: TGCAGTGCTTTGGGGGTGGGGAACACTGAAGCTTTCTTT
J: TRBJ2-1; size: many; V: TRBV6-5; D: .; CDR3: CASSYGGGGLVYNEQFF; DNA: TGTGCCAGCAGTTATGGTGGTGGGGGGCTAGTGTACAATGAGCAGTTCTTC
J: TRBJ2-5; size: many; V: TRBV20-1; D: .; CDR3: CSARDRFQGLETQYF; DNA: TGCAGTGCTAGAGATCGCTTTCAGGGGTTGGAGACCCAGTACTTC
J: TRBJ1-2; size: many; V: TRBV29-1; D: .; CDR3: CSVEAGPYGYTF; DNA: TGCAGCGTTGAAGCAGGCCCCTATGGCTACACCTTC
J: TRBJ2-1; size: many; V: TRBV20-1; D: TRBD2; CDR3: CSARPPLAGGYNEQFF; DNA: TGCAGTGCTAGACCTCCACTAGCGGGTGGATACAATGAGCAGTTCTTC
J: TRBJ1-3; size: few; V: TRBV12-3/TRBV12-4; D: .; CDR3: CASSFLISGNTIYF; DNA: TGTGCCAGCAGTTTTTTAATCTCTGGAAACACCATATATTTT
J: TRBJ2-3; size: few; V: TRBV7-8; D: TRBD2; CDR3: CASSLKRGVTTDTQYF; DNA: TGTGCCAGCAGCCTAAAGCGGGGGGTCACCACAGATACGCAGTATTTT
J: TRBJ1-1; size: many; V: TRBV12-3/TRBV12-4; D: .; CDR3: CASSSGVNTEAFF; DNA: TGTGCCAGCAGTTCGGGCGTGAACACTGAAGCTTTCTTT
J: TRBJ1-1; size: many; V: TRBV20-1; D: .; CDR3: CSASMWGTEAFF; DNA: TGCAGTGCTAGCATGTGGGGGACTGAAGCTTTCTTT
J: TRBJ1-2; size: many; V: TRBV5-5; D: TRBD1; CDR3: CASSSGQIYGYTF; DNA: TGTGCCAGCAGCTCGGGACAGATCTATGGCTACACCTTC
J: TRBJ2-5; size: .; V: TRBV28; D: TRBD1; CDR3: CASSSGTGVETQYF; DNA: TGTGCCAGCAGCTCCGGGACAGGGGTTGAGACCCAGTACTTC
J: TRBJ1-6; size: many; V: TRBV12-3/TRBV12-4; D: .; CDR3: CASSLAPTGVRGDNSPLHF; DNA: TGTGCCAGCAGTTTAGCGCCGACAGGTGTGAGAGGGGATAATTCACCCCTCCACTTT
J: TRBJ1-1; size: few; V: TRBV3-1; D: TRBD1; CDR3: CASSARTGRTEAFF; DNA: TGTGCCAGCAGCGCTCGGACAGGGAGAACTGAAGCTTTCTTT
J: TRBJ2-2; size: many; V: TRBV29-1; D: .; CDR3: CSVGGRDTGELFF; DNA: TGCAGCGTTGGAGGCAGGGACACCGGGGAGCTGTTTTTT
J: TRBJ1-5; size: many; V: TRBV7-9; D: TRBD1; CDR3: CASRGRGDQPQHF; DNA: TGTGCCAGCAGGGGCAGGGGGGATCAGCCCCAGCATTTT
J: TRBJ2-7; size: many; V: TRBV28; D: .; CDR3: CASSPSGPSYEQYF; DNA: TGTGCCAGCAGCCCAAGCGGCCCCTCCTACGAGCAGTACTTC
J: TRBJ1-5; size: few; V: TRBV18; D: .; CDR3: CASSPPGVGSNQPQHF; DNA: TGTGCCAGCTCACCACCGGGGGTAGGAAGCAATCAGCCCCAGCATTTT